The clone carrying this T cell receptor beta chain was found many times. Its antigen is not known. The data originate from a study of early T cells in non-severe SARS-CoV-2 infection. Study in general: Bulk RNA from unsorted whole blood was sequenced; chains were unpaired. Notes on the study in general: Missing private and CD4 specificities, VDJdb matching favored anti-spike CD8 responses.

After removal of 7 bases from V and 1 base from J, the junction contained 3 bases not matched to a gene. Germline values: CDR1 ENHRY, CDR2 SYGVKD. The CDR3 runs 13 residues. The TCR library protocol was used to attach unique molecular identifiers. These identifiers were attached to individual cDNA molecules. Using its own MiXCR run on the 5' RACE reads, TCRdb lists one record per CDR3 protein. This sample carries 25,000 to 30,000 distinct CDR3 sequences, about 4.6% of them seen once, and the ten largest clones take 12%. The receptor comes from an adult who was a healthcare worker with PCR-confirmed SARS-CoV-2 infection or an uninfected control (not recorded which). Material for sequencing was whole blood. The rearrangement joins TRBV10-3 to TRBJ2-5; TRBD1 aligns across 7 bases. The CDR3 DNA sequence: TGTGCCATCATACGGGACAGCCAAGAGACCCAGTACTTC. Its translation: CAIIRDSQETQYF.